This T cell receptor beta chain was identified during a study of blood T cell repertoires in COVID-19. Study-wide context: The analysed material was cDNA or gDNA that came from T cells, B-cell-depleted T cells, or PBMCs.

As handled by the study authors: From reference gene primer amplification, estimates of nucleated cell counts were derived. The repertoire was sequenced with immunoSEQ multiplex PCR; TCRdb's copy has only in-frame clones and lacks some. D and trimming were read from the DNA, whereas the V and J calls and clone size are those reported in that table. Of 90,000 to 130,000 clones in the sample, roughly 86% were seen once. This clonotype was sampled from a man aged 40-49 years with acute or convalescent COVID-19. The sequencing input was peripheral blood.

The CDR3 region is CASSYRVGGNTIYF. The CDR3 DNA reads TGTGCCAGCAGTTACAGGGTGGGCGGAAACACCATATATTTT. V is TRBV2 and J is TRBJ1-3; D might be TRBD1 (6 bases). V lost 5 bases and J 4 bases, leaving 12 bases between the germline ends. The CDR3 runs to 14 residues. Germline V gene sequence: CDR1 SNHLY, CDR2 FYNNEI.